This T cell receptor (beta chain) was profiled in a study of T-cell reconstitution after alpha-beta-depleted transplantation in children. Unique molecular identifiers were incorporated when the TCRbeta library was constructed. TCRdb redid the calling of the PCR reads with MiXCR, one entry per CDR3 protein. Seen here are 250,000 to 350,000 distinct CDR3 sequences, roughly 21% observed once, and the top ten hold 9.5% to 12%. Of note for this clonotype: Its target is not known.

Study-wide results and limits: At around two months after transplant, the alpha-beta T cells were reportedly derived from several hundred expanded clones that came from non-depleted graft cells.

This specimen consisted of PBMCs, mostly from graft donor cells, obtained 180 days after TCRalphabeta/CD19-depleted stem cell transplant. This sequence was found in a male patient aged 10 to 17 who had a stem cell transplant for acute lymphoblastic leukemia, so the T cells may come from the graft donor.

CDR3 sequence: CASSADTITGELFF. The DNA for the CDR3 is TGCGCCAGCAGCGCCGACACCATAACCGGGGAGCTGTTTTTT. The genes are TRBV5-1 and TRBJ2-2; D is undetermined. Germline lookup yields CDR1 SGHRS and CDR2 YFSETQ. The CDR3 runs 14 residues. V was cut by 4 bases and J by 5 bases, with 12 bases left in between.